This TCR beta chain was sequenced during a study of blood T cell repertoires in COVID-19. Some clones are missing from TCRdb's copy, which holds only in-frame ones; the method was immunoSEQ multiplex PCR. The data contain fewer than 300,000 clones, under 85% of them seen just once; the ten biggest clones take up 0.7% to 0.9%. Germline values: CDR1 MDHEN, CDR2 SYDVKM. The CDR3 loop spans 15 amino acids. Trimming took 3 bases from V and 4 from J; bases not matched to a gene: 6. This chain connects TRBV28 to TRBJ1-2, with TRBD1 matching over 9 bases. The sequence came from a human donor with COVID-19, enrolled during active disease. The donor label of this sample is uncertain. The specimen was peripheral blood. The chain's CDR3 is CASSLIRQGGYGYTF. CDR3 nucleotide sequence: TGTGCCAGCAGTTTGATTAGACAGGGGGGCTATGGCTACACCTTC.